This T cell receptor beta chain was documented in a study of T cells after yellow fever vaccination. Study-wide background: Tscm, CM, EM and EMRA memory subsets were sorted by CD3, CD45RA, CCR7 and CD95.

This CDR3 contains 14 residues. The germline gives CDR1 SGDLS, CDR2 YYNGEE. V shed 0 bases and J shed 5 bases, with 11 bases lying between them. The study, taken as a whole, reports: The CD4 compartment and the CD8 compartment contained a small share of clonotypes in common. Detected again after the booster were most primary-vaccination clones, at nearly 97% CD4 and roughly 88% CD8.

This clonotype was seen repeatedly, ten times or more. The TCR cDNA carried a universal primer site and UMIs from 5'RACE template switching. One entry per CDR3 protein, called by TCRdb with MiXCR from the 5' RACE reads. The sample consists of 11,000 to 15,000 distinct CDR3 sequences, 7.3% of them appearing once. The gene calls are TRBV9 and TRBJ1-1; D unresolved. The sequence derives from a man between 18 and 29 years old who received the YFV17D yellow fever vaccine. The specimen comprised PBMCs, either bulk or a sorted T-cell subset (CD4+, CD8+, memory, or dextramer-sorted; not recorded which), sampled on the day of the yellow fever booster vaccination. CDR3 sequence reads: CASSVAQASTEAFF. The CDR3 coding sequence is TGTGCCAGCAGCGTAGCCCAGGCGAGTACTGAAGCTTTCTTT.